This T cell receptor (beta chain) was identified during a study of blood T cell repertoires in COVID-19. There are 15 residues in the CDR3. Germline V CDR1 and CDR2: MNHEY, SVGAGI. V lost 5 bases and J 2 bases, leaving 15 bases between the germline ends. Only in-frame clones appear in the TCRdb table, and some are missing; sequencing was by immunoSEQ multiplex PCR. Of approximately 250,000 clones in the sample, about 85% are singletons; the top ten hold about 3.6%. This chain connects TRBV6-5 to TRBJ1-1, with D possibly matching TRBD1 (6 bases). Sequenced: peripheral blood. The clonotype was recovered from a man aged 18 to 29 with active or convalescent COVID-19. The chain's CDR3 is CASSPGQWINTEAFF. As DNA, the CDR3 is TGTGCCAGCAGTCCCGGACAGTGGATAAACACTGAAGCTTTCTTT.